These T cell receptor beta chains were read from a single sample in a study of OX40 agonist ivuxolimab in advanced cancers. The data were produced by immunoSEQ multiplex PCR, yet TCRdb's version contains in-frame clones alone and is incomplete. Of over 90,000 clones in the sample, less than 90% are singletons; the top ten hold around 5.5%. This specimen was CD4+ or CD8+ T cells sorted from blood, taken in a trial of the OX40 agonist ivuxolimab. These receptor sequences come from an adult with an advanced solid tumor such as melanoma, head and neck, liver or kidney cancer. Each CDR3 is given with its conserved first and last residue. The order of the fields is clone size, J gene, V gene, D gene, CDR3 protein, CDR3 DNA. D genes are given only for firm matches. The size of a clone is reported for some rows only, either as once, few or many, or as a class for expanded clones.

>once|TRBJ2-2|TRBV7-6|-
CASSLAFGTPGELFF
TGTGCCAGCAGCTTAGCATTTGGAACACCCGGGGAGCTGTTTTTT
>-|TRBJ1-1|TRBV27|TRBD1
CASSLGVRGRRTEAFF
TGTGCCAGCAGTTTAGGTGTCAGGGGGCGACGAACTGAAGCTTTCTTT
>once|TRBJ2-7|TRBV5-1|TRBD2
CASSLGPGGYEQYF
TGCGCCAGCAGCTTGGGGCCGGGGGGATACGAGCAGTACTTC
>-|TRBJ2-1|TRBV19|-
CASISVIGNEQFF
TGTGCCAGTATTAGTGTAATAGGGAATGAGCAGTTCTTC
>-|TRBJ2-4|TRBV6-5|TRBD1
CASSYSSRGQNIQYF
TGTGCCAGCAGTTACTCGAGCAGGGGGCAAAACATTCAGTACTTC
>-|TRBJ2-2|TRBV10-1|-
CASSGGPNTGELFF
TGCGCCAGCAGTGGGGGACCAAACACCGGGGAGCTGTTTTTT
>-|TRBJ2-2|TRBV5-8|-
CASSLGQRTGELFF
TGTGCCAGCAGCCTAGGACAGCGCACCGGGGAGCTGTTTTTT
>-|TRBJ2-3|TRBV19|TRBD1
CASSITGGLGDTQYF
TGTGCCAGTAGTATAACAGGGGGCTTGGGAGATACGCAGTATTTT
>-|TRBJ1-2|TRBV6-9|-
CASSPSFAGVFRGYTF
TGTGCCAGCAGTCCCTCCTTCGCGGGGGTCTTCCGAGGCTACACCTTC
>-|TRBJ1-4|TRBV6-1|-
CASSESSQGKGEKLFF
TGTGCCAGCAGTGAGAGTTCTCAGGGGAAAGGTGAAAAACTGTTTTTT
>few|TRBJ2-1|TRBV5-4|TRBD2
CASGWAGGGVEQFF
TGTGCCAGCGGATGGGCGGGAGGGGGTGTTGAGCAGTTCTTC
>-|TRBJ2-5|TRBV29-1|-
CSVGGPGASQETQYF
TGCAGCGTTGGCGGGCCGGGAGCCTCGCAAGAGACCCAGTACTTC
>once|TRBJ2-1|TRBV29-1|TRBD2
CSVESGSGYNEQFF
TGCAGCGTTGAGAGCGGGAGTGGGTACAATGAGCAGTTCTTC
>-|TRBJ1-5|TRBV30|-
CAWRSGSRQPQHF
TGTGCCTGGAGGAGCGGGAGTCGGCAGCCCCAGCATTTT
>-|TRBJ2-5|TRBV19|TRBD1
CASMGVTGGAETQYF
TGTGCCAGTATGGGAGTCACAGGGGGCGCTGAGACCCAGTACTTC
>-|TRBJ2-2|TRBV4-1|-
CASSRDSMGTGELFF
TGCGCCAGCAGCCGCGACTCTATGGGGACCGGGGAGCTGTTTTTT
>-|TRBJ2-1|TRBV6-5|-
CASSSSVNYEQFF
TGTGCCAGCAGTTCAAGCGTAAACTATGAGCAGTTCTTC
>-|TRBJ1-2|TRBV28|-
CASSFGSYGYTF
TGTGCCAGCAGTTTTGGCTCCTATGGCTACACCTTC
>-|TRBJ1-4|TRBV5-1|-
CASSPGPGRTNEKLFF
TGCGCCAGCTCCCCGGGTCCGGGTCGAACTAATGAAAAACTGTTTTTT
>-|TRBJ2-3|TRBV7-2|-
CASSSGPTDTQYF
TGTGCCAGCAGCTCGGGGCCAACAGATACGCAGTATTTT
>once|TRBJ2-3|TRBV11-3|-
CASSLYRAGTDTQYF
TGTGCCAGCAGCTTATACCGCGCGGGCACAGATACGCAGTATTTT
>once|TRBJ2-7|TRBV18|-
CASSPPGLYEQYF
TGTGCCAGCTCACCACCTGGGCTCTACGAGCAGTACTTC
>once|TRBJ1-1|TRBV6-5|TRBD1
CASNPITGGTEAFF
TGTGCCAGCAACCCGATCACAGGGGGGACTGAAGCTTTCTTT
>-|TRBJ2-5|TRBV7-2|-
CASSFQGSRETQYF
TGTGCCAGCAGCTTTCAGGGCTCTCGTGAGACCCAGTACTTC
>-|TRBJ2-5|TRBV6-4|TRBD2
CASSDRTSVETQYF
TGTGCCAGCAGTGACCGGACTAGCGTAGAGACCCAGTACTTC
>-|TRBJ1-3|TRBV11-3|-
CASSRQGTFSGNTIYF
TGTGCCAGCAGCCGACAAGGGACATTTTCTGGAAACACCATATATTTT
>few|TRBJ1-1|TRBV30|TRBD1
CAWSLNDRGEAFF
TGTGCCTGGAGTCTAAACGACAGGGGTGAAGCTTTCTTT
>-|TRBJ1-5|TRBV19|-
CASSPSEGKGNQPQHF
TGTGCCAGTAGTCCTTCCGAGGGGAAAGGTAATCAGCCCCAGCATTTT
>-|TRBJ2-1|TRBV9|-
CASSVALSSYNEQFF
TGTGCCAGCAGCGTAGCACTCAGCTCCTACAATGAGCAGTTCTTC
>-|TRBJ2-5|TRBV10-2|-
CASSESKQTGRETQYF
TGCGCCAGCAGTGAGTCGAAACAGACAGGGAGGGAGACCCAGTACTTC
>-|TRBJ2-5|TRBV7-9|TRBD1
CASSGSGTQGAETQYF
TGTGCCAGCAGCGGCTCAGGGACTCAGGGGGCTGAGACCCAGTACTTC
>few|TRBJ1-2|TRBV19|-
CASSSSRGSNTF
TGTGCCAGTAGTTCTTCGAGAGGGTCGAACACCTTC
>-|TRBJ1-2|TRBV6-5|-
CASRLDTHRYTF
TGTGCCAGCAGATTAGATACGCATCGCTACACCTTC
>-|TRBJ1-2|TRBV7-3|-
CASSLGGSDVYYGYTF
TGTGCCAGCAGCTTAGGGGGGTCAGACGTTTACTATGGCTACACCTTC
>-|TRBJ1-2|TRBV7-2|-
CASSPRAGRDYGYTF
TGTGCCAGCAGCCCTCGGGCAGGGAGGGACTATGGCTACACCTTC
>-|TRBJ2-7|TRBV27|TRBD1
CASSLSGTGGISLGEQYF
TGTGCCAGCAGTTTATCCGGGACAGGGGGGATCAGTTTGGGGGAGCAGTACTTC
>once|TRBJ2-3|TRBV7-8|-
CASSLMVDTQYF
TGTGCCAGCAGCTTAATGGTAGACACGCAGTATTTT
>-|TRBJ1-3|TRBV30|-
CAWGWSNTIYF
TGTGCCTGGGGTTGGAGTAACACCATATATTTT
>-|TRBJ2-1|TRBV5-6|-
CASSFGGGPYNEQFF
TGTGCCAGCAGCTTTGGTGGGGGCCCATACAATGAGCAGTTCTTC
>-|TRBJ2-7|TRBV4-3|-
CASSQGIGNYEQYF
TGCGCCAGCAGCCAGGGTATTGGGAACTACGAGCAGTACTTC